This T cell receptor beta chain emerged from a study of tumor-infiltrating lymphocytes in localized non-small cell lung cancer. Regarding the study as a whole: Different pieces of the same tissue were used for each assay. Tumor T-cell fraction was not associated with recurrence-free survival. Higher tumor T cell infiltration than in uninvolved lung was supported by TCRbeta sequencing. Immunotypes IM1 and IM2 had similar TCR-derived T-cell fractions.

CDR3 length equals 18 residues. Concerning this clone itself: Its antigen is still unknown.

Using immunoSEQ multiplex PCR, the repertoire was profiled, and TCRdb retains in-frame clones only, with some absent. The sample consists of about 15,000 clones, around 66% of them appearing once. This sequence was found in a human donor with non-small cell lung cancer. The specimen was lung tumor tissue. This chain links TRBV12-2 with TRBJ1-1; TRBD1 is taken as the D call from the table, unchecked against the DNA. TRBV12-2 is a pseudogene segment. The CDR3 loop is CASRLGLVGQGLHTEAFF. The CDR3 nucleotides read TGTGCAAGTCGCTTAGGCCTCGTCGGGCAGGGGCTTCACACTGAAGCTTTCTTT.